Here is one T cell receptor (beta chain) with its context. Its specificity is not known. Time point here: week 5, during vaccination. Alongside topical imiquimod, each dose of vaccine comprised 300 ug of mutant IDH1 20-mer peptide. This sample was taken from a study of a mutant IDH1 vaccine in newly diagnosed glioma. At the level of the study: Treatment recipients were around 62% male and around 40% female, and their mean age was about 39 years. Previous care, which was radiotherapy, temozolomide, or both, most often involved both.

CDR1 is SGHNT and CDR2 is YYREEE in the germline V gene (reference sequence). This CDR3 has 14 residues. V shed 6 bases and J 5 bases; nucleotides not matched to a gene: 9. Sequencing was performed with immunoSEQ multiplex PCR; in TCRdb, only in-frame clones are kept and a portion is missing. The sample holds some 29,000 clones; roughly nine tenths are singletons and the top ten take around 3%. The sequencing used peripheral blood mononuclear cells (PBMCs), collected from a glioma patient whose treatment included an IDH1 peptide vaccine. This TCR derives from a middle-aged woman with glioma. Some clones in this sample may be carry-over from other donors' samples. The chain carries TRBV5-4 and TRBJ2-5; 8 positions match TRBD1. The CDR3: CASNTRGLGETQYF. The CDR3 nucleotides read TGTGCCAGCAACACCAGGGGGCTAGGGGAGACCCAGTACTTC.